This is a list of T cell receptor beta chains from one sample in a study of T cells in Graves' hyperthyroidism and ophthalmopathy. MiXCR was run by TCRdb on the multiplex PCR reads, yielding one entry per CDR3 protein. The data hold approximately 430,000 distinct CDR3 sequences, with 15% to 19% observed a single time. The source material was blood. The source of these receptors is a woman younger than 35 with Graves' hyperthyroidism. The CDR3 runs from the conserved cysteine through the conserved F or W. D genes are given only for firm matches. Some rows have no size entry. The others give once, few or many, or a class for an expanded clone.

clone_size,d_call,v_call,j_call,cdr3_nt,cdr3_aa
few,TRBD2,TRBV9,TRBJ2-1,TGTGCCAGCAGCGTAGAACTAGCGGGGGGGGATGAGCAGTTCTTC,CASSVELAGGDEQFF
many,NA,TRBV5-1,TRBJ2-3,TGCGCCAGCAGCTTGGGCGGGGGCGAGGCAGATACGCAGTATTTT,CASSLGGGEADTQYF
many,TRBD1,TRBV6-2/TRBV6-3,TRBJ1-1,TGTGCCAGCACCGAACAGGACAGGGTCGCTGAAGCTTTCTTT,CASTEQDRVAEAFF
many,TRBD1,TRBV11-2,TRBJ1-3,TGTGCCAGCAGCTCCCGACAGGGTACTGGAAACACCATATATTTT,CASSSRQGTGNTIYF
many,NA,TRBV10-3,TRBJ1-2,TGTGCCATCAGTGAGTCCAGGGCGTTAATCTATGGCTACACCTTC,CAISESRALIYGYTF
few,NA,TRBV19,TRBJ2-7,TGTGCCAGTAGCCCCGCAGGGGCCTACGAGCAGTACTTC,CASSPAGAYEQYF
few,NA,TRBV6-1,TRBJ2-3,TGTGCCGGCGGGGAGGAGACTAGCACAGATACGCAGTATTTT,CAGGEETSTDTQYF
many,TRBD1,TRBV5-1,TRBJ1-4,TGCGCCAGCAGCTTGATGACAGGGGGCGAAAAACTGTTTTTT,CASSLMTGGEKLFF
many,NA,TRBV20-1,TRBJ1-3,TGCAGTGCTAGAGATTCTGGAAACACCATATATTTT,CSARDSGNTIYF
many,TRBD1,TRBV11-2,TRBJ2-1,TGTGCCAGCAGCCATACAGGGGGAAGTGAGCAGTTCTTC,CASSHTGGSEQFF
many,NA,TRBV5-1,TRBJ1-1,TGCGCCAGCAGCTGGGGGGGGTCCCCTGAAGCTTTCTTT,CASSWGGSPEAFF
many,TRBD2,TRBV3-1,TRBJ2-3,TGTGCCAGCAGCCCCAGGACTAGCGGGTTCGAAGATACGCAGTATTTT,CASSPRTSGFEDTQYF
many,TRBD2,TRBV3-1,TRBJ2-2,TGTGCCAGCAGCCAGTATGGGCTTGGGACTACGAACACCGGGGAGCTGTTTTTT,CASSQYGLGTTNTGELFF
few,NA,TRBV19,TRBJ1-2,TGTGCCAGTAGTATTGAGTCGGCGGGCTATGGCTACACCTTC,CASSIESAGYGYTF
many,NA,TRBV6-2/TRBV6-3,TRBJ1-6,TGTGCCAGCAGCCCTCTAGGGGGGGGCTCACCCCTCCACTTT,CASSPLGGGSPLHF
NA,NA,TRBV24-1,TRBJ2-3,TGTGCCACCAGTGATTTGGGGGTCGGCACAGATACGCAGTATTTT,CATSDLGVGTDTQYF
many,NA,TRBV2,TRBJ2-1,TGTGCCAGCAGTAAGGACCGCGACAATGAGCAGTTCTTC,CASSKDRDNEQFF
many,NA,TRBV7-2,TRBJ1-2,TGTGCCAGCAGCTTAAAGGGACATTCTCAGGGACTTGGCTACACCTTC,CASSLKGHSQGLGYTF
many,NA,TRBV6-5,TRBJ2-1,TGTGCCAGCAGTTACCCAGACCGATACAATGAGCAGTTCTTC,CASSYPDRYNEQFF
many,NA,TRBV12-3/TRBV12-4,TRBJ2-1,TGTGCCAGCAGTTTCTGGCGCCTCTCCTACAATGAGCAGTTCTTC,CASSFWRLSYNEQFF
many,NA,TRBV27,TRBJ2-1,TGTGCCAGCGGATCCCGGGACGCAGACAATGAGCAGTTCTTC,CASGSRDADNEQFF
many,NA,TRBV27,TRBJ2-7,TGTGCCAGCAGTTTAACAGGCAGGTTCTCCTACGAGCAGTACTTC,CASSLTGRFSYEQYF
many,NA,TRBV7-9,TRBJ2-3,TGTGCCAGCAGCTTATTCCTCACGTCCAGCACAGATACGCAGTATTTT,CASSLFLTSSTDTQYF
many,TRBD1,TRBV12-5,TRBJ1-5,TGTGCTAGTGATACCGGGCCAGGGGGGGCCCTTGGGTATCAGCCCCAGCATTTT,CASDTGPGGALGYQPQHF
NA,NA,TRBV20-1,TRBJ1-4,TGCAGTGCCGAGGGACCGGGATCAACTAATGAAAAACTGTTTTTT,CSAEGPGSTNEKLFF
many,NA,TRBV6-1,TRBJ2-5,TGTGCCAGCAGTGAAGCCCCTACAGGTCCCGAGACCCAGTACTTC,CASSEAPTGPETQYF
many,NA,TRBV5-1,TRBJ1-2,TGCGCCAGCAGCTTGGACACAGGGAGGGGAGTCGGAGGCTACACCTTC,CASSLDTGRGVGGYTF
few,NA,TRBV6-1,TRBJ2-7,TGTGCCAGCACCCTGACAGATTACGAGCAGTACTTC,CASTLTDYEQYF
many,TRBD2,TRBV12-3/TRBV12-4,TRBJ2-3,TGTGCCAGCAGTCTTAGCGGGAGAGCTGCAGATACGCAGTATTTT,CASSLSGRAADTQYF
many,NA,TRBV2,TRBJ2-7,TGTGCCAGCAGTGAATACGGTGCAGGGGGGGGTTACGAGCAGTACTTC,CASSEYGAGGGYEQYF
many,TRBD1,TRBV6-1,TRBJ2-7,TGTGCCAGCAGCGAGACAGGGGGCCTCTCCTACGAGCAGTACTTC,CASSETGGLSYEQYF
few,NA,TRBV12-3/TRBV12-4,TRBJ1-6,TGTGCCAGCAGATATACAGGTTCACCCCTCCACTTT,CASRYTGSPLHF
NA,NA,TRBV9,TRBJ1-3,TGTGCCAGCAGCGTGACGGGGGCTCCTGGAAACACCATATATTTT,CASSVTGAPGNTIYF
many,TRBD2,TRBV7-9,TRBJ2-1,TGTGCCAGCAGCTACCCTAGCGGGGGGGCCTACAATGAGCAGTTCTTC,CASSYPSGGAYNEQFF
many,NA,TRBV11-2,TRBJ1-5,TGTGCCAGCAGCTTAGGTGGTATCGGTCGCAATCAGCCCCAGCATTTT,CASSLGGIGRNQPQHF
few,TRBD2,TRBV19,TRBJ2-2,TGTGCCAGTAGTGCCCAGACTAGCGGGAACACCGGGGAGCTGCTTTTT,CASSAQTSGNTGELLF
few,TRBD2,TRBV5-1,TRBJ2-1,TGCGCCAGCAGCTTGGGACTAGCGGGTATCAATGAGCAGTTCTTC,CASSLGLAGINEQFF
few,TRBD1,TRBV29-1,TRBJ1-6,TGCAGCGTTGAAGAAGGGACAGGGAGCTCCTATAATTCACCCCTCCACTTT,CSVEEGTGSSYNSPLHF
many,NA,TRBV12-3/TRBV12-4,TRBJ2-5,TGTGCCAGCAGTTTAACGCCCGTCCGAGGGGAACGGGAGACCCAGTACTTC,CASSLTPVRGERETQYF
NA,TRBD2,TRBV6-5,TRBJ2-5,TGTGCCAGCAGTTACTCGCTAGCGGGGGGGACCCAGTACTTC,CASSYSLAGGTQYF
once,NA,TRBV10-3,TRBJ1-1,TGTGCCATCAGTGAGGGAGGGAACACTGAAGCTTTCTTT,CAISEGGNTEAFF
many,NA,TRBV19,TRBJ1-5,TGTGCCAGTAGCTGGGGGCAGGGTGGCTGGCCCCAGCATTTT,CASSWGQGGWPQHF
many,NA,TRBV12-3/TRBV12-4,TRBJ2-7,TGTGCCAGCAGTTTTGCATGGGCGGGTCAGGGAGGCGAGCAGTACTTC,CASSFAWAGQGGEQYF
many,NA,TRBV24-1,TRBJ1-5,TGTGCCACCAGTGGGGCAGGGTACAATCAGCCCCAGCATTTT,CATSGAGYNQPQHF
many,NA,TRBV30,TRBJ2-3,TGTGCCTGGGGCGCAGGGGGGATCACAGATACGCAGTATTTT,CAWGAGGITDTQYF
many,TRBD1,TRBV11-2,TRBJ2-7,TGTGCCAGCAGCTTAGGTGGCTTACAGGGGGCTGGAGAGCAGTACTTC,CASSLGGLQGAGEQYF
many,NA,TRBV5-4,TRBJ2-1,TGTGCCAGCAGCTTGGCGTACAGCTCCTACAATGAGCAGTTCTTC,CASSLAYSSYNEQFF
many,TRBD2,TRBV10-3,TRBJ2-3,TGTGCCATCAGCCCCGGTCTAGCGGGGGGGGCAGATACGCAGTATTTT,CAISPGLAGGADTQYF
many,TRBD2,TRBV13,TRBJ2-2,TGTGCCAGCAGCTCCCCGCCCCCGGGACTAGAGACCGGGGAGCTGTTTTTT,CASSSPPPGLETGELFF
many,TRBD1,TRBV19,TRBJ1-2,TGTGCCAGTAGTCGACAGGGGAATGGCTACACCTTC,CASSRQGNGYTF
many,TRBD1,TRBV11-2,TRBJ2-5,TGTGCCAGCAGCTTCGGGACAGGGGTCGGAGAGACCCAGTACTTC,CASSFGTGVGETQYF
many,TRBD1,TRBV6-1,TRBJ2-7,TGTGCCAGCAGTGAGAGGGGACAGGGAAATTCCTACGAGCAGTACTTC,CASSERGQGNSYEQYF
many,NA,TRBV16,TRBJ2-5,TGTGCCAGCAGCCAATGGTCTCAGATGGGTTCCGAGACCCAGTACTTC,CASSQWSQMGSETQYF
many,NA,TRBV7-8,TRBJ1-3,TGTGCCAGCAGCCCGACAGATTCTGGAAACACCATATATTTT,CASSPTDSGNTIYF
many,NA,TRBV6-1,TRBJ1-4,TGTGCCAGCACGGGCGGGGGCTACGGAAAACTGTTTTTT,CASTGGGYGKLFF
NA,TRBD1,TRBV5-1,TRBJ2-1,TGCGCCAGCAGCTTACAATACAGGGGAGTCGCCTACAATAAGCAGTTCTTC,CASSLQYRGVAYNKQFF
many,TRBD1,TRBV28,TRBJ2-7,TGTGCCAGCAGACCAGGACAGGGAGGCGAGCAGTACTTC,CASRPGQGGEQYF
NA,TRBD1,TRBV7-9,TRBJ1-1,TGTGCCAGCAGCTTCTCGGGGACAGGGGCTGAAGCTTTCTTT,CASSFSGTGAEAFF